The 19 T cell receptor beta chains below were found in one sample sequenced in a study of shared clonotypes between healthy human individuals (TCRdb year 2020). CD8 naive samples were obtained by positive selection for CCR7 among CD45RO-negative cells, yielding a CD45RA+CCR7+ population from which TemRA cells were excluded. Libraries were constructed by the immunoSEQ multiplex PCR assay. TCRdb obtained this table from immuneACCESS and retained in-frame rearrangements with V and J assigned. These tables miss some clones; where compared with another copy, unresolved V genes account for less than half of the shortfall, and the remainder is unexplained. This sample lists millions of clones; approximately 94% were detected once. The top ten clonotypes cover around 1.7% of the sample. Specimen: naive CD8+ T cells from PBMCs. The sample's cell subset or site label is to be understood as: CD45RA+CCR7+. These receptors were taken from a man aged 18 to 35 in good health. Some clones in this sample may be carry-over from other donors' samples.

This chain links TRBV9 with TRBJ1-1; D uncertain. The CDR3 is 12 amino acids. Trimming removed 4 bases at V and 8 bases at J, with 12 bases between. Per the germline V gene, CDR1 is SGDLS and CDR2 is YYNGEE. CDR3 nucleotide sequence: TGTGCCAGCAGCCGATTGTTGGGGGAAGCTTTCTTT. This translates into CASSRLLGEAFF.

This clone showed up just once. The rearrangement uses TRBV14 and TRBJ2-7, with TRBD2 matching 14 bases. The germline gives CDR1 SGHDN, CDR2 FVKESK. V shed 0 bases, J shed 1 base, and the junction held 14 bases outside the gene matches. This CDR3 spans 21 amino acids. The chain's CDR3 is CASSQESLGLAGVVRSYEQYF. CDR3 coding DNA: TGTGCCAGCAGCCAAGAGTCTCTGGGACTAGCGGGAGTAGTAAGGTCCTACGAGCAGTACTTC.

This rearrangement joins TRBV7-9 to TRBJ2-1; no clear D. V was cut by 1 base and J by 9 bases, with 16 bases left in between. The V gene's germline CDR1 is SEHNR and CDR2 FQNEAQ (reference sequence). The CDR3 spans 15 residues. CDR3 DNA: TGTGCCAGCAGCTTAGAGGGCAGGCCACCCGCTGAGCAGTTCTTC. Translation gives CASSLEGRPPAEQFF.

In regard to this clone: The sample carries other DNA sequences with the same CDR3. The chain combines TRBV18 with TRBJ2-1, with 7 bases aligning to TRBD1. The CDR3 has 15 residues. J was trimmed by 0 bases and V by 3 bases; bases with no gene match: 2. CDR1 is KGHSH and CDR2 is LQKENI in the germline V gene. The CDR3 DNA reads TGTGCCAGCTCACCTCGGGACAGCTCCTACAATGAGCAGTTCTTC. The encoded protein is CASSPRDSSYNEQFF.

The chain links TRBV28 to TRBJ1-3, with a tentative D call TRBD1 (6 bases). Germline loops: CDR1 MDHEN, CDR2 SYDVKM. Trimming stripped 5 bases from V and 3 bases from J, with 8 bases between. The CDR3 loop spans 13 amino acids. The CDR3 DNA is TGTGCCAGCAGTACAGGGTTTGGAAACACCATATATTTT. This encodes CASSTGFGNTIYF.

The chain joins TRBV7-8 to TRBJ2-1; 7 positions match TRBD2. V shed 2 bases, J shed 5 bases, and the junction held 6 bases outside the gene matches. This CDR3 region has 15 residues. Germline lookup yields CDR1 SGHVS and CDR2 FQNEAQ. CDR3 in DNA: TGTGCCAGCAGCTTACCGGGGGGAAGGGACAATGAGCAGTTCTTC. It codes for CASSLPGGRDNEQFF.

The genes are TRBV28 and TRBJ1-3; possibly TRBD1 for D (5 bases). Germline CDR1 MDHEN, CDR2 SYDVKM. Trimming removed 5 bases from V and 4 bases from J, with 15 bases in between. The length of the CDR3 is 15 residues. The CDR3 DNA follows: TGTGCCAGCAGTCGAGACGGGACGGGGGGAAACACCATATATTTT. It specifies CASSRDGTGGNTIYF.

The rearrangement uses TRBV9 and TRBJ2-7; D is unresolved. CDR1 and CDR2 from the germline V gene are SGDLS and YYNGEE. Between the trimmed V and J ends, which lost 4 bases and 5 bases, there was a span of 10 bases. This CDR3 has 12 amino acids. CDR3 residues: CASSPLDDEQYF. The CDR3 DNA reads TGTGCCAGCAGCCCCCTTGACGACGAGCAGTACTTC. Looking up the rest from reference TRBV9 and TRBJ2-7 gives the full variable domain: DSGVTQTPKHLITATGQRVTLRCSPRSGDLSVYWYQQSLDQGLQFLIQYYNGEERAKGNILERFSAQQFPDLHSELNLSSLELGDSALYFCASSPLDDEQYFGPGTRLTVT.

The rearrangement links TRBV9 to TRBJ2-3, with a possible D match to TRBD2 (6 bases). Per germline, CDR1 SGDLS and CDR2 YYNGEE. The CDR3 is 16 residues long. The V end was cut by 5 bases, the J end by 1 base, with 17 bases between. Written as DNA, the CDR3 is TGTGCCAGCAGTGCCTTGTCGGGAGTTCGCACAGATACGCAGTATTTT. The encoded protein is CASSALSGVRTDTQYF.

The chain joins TRBV6-5 to TRBJ1-1, with D possibly TRBD1 on 5 matching bases. V was shortened by 4 bases and J by 4 bases, with 10 bases between the two germline ends. The germline V gene encodes CDR1 MNHEY and CDR2 SVGAGI. The CDR3 totals 13 residues. DNA for the CDR3: TGTGCCAGCAGTTCCTCGGGGGTCACTGAAGCTTTCTTT. Translated, it gives CASSSSGVTEAFF.

The chain links TRBV2 to TRBJ1-5; D may be TRBD1 (5 bases). The CDR3 is made up of 16 amino acids. Trimming pared 1 base from V and 4 bases from J, leaving 14 bases between. Germline V lookup: CDR1 SNHLY, CDR2 FYNNEI. CDR3 in amino acids: CASSEGGPWVNQPQHF. Here the CDR3 DNA reads TGTGCCAGCAGTGAAGGGGGACCCTGGGTAAATCAGCCCCAGCATTTT.

The rearrangement links TRBV9 to TRBJ2-1; D call uncertain. V lost 0 bases and J lost 9, with 7 bases in between. Per the germline V gene, CDR1 is SGDLS and CDR2 is YYNGEE. The CDR3 is 12 residues long. In DNA, the CDR3 is TGTGCCAGCAGCGTAGAGGGCAGTGAGCAGTTCTTC. Translating gives CASSVEGSEQFF.

As to this clone: The sample holds other DNA sequences that translate to the same CDR3. The CDR3 nucleotides read TGCAGTGCCGGGACAGGGGTCTACGAGCAGTACTTC. Protein sequence: CSAGTGVYEQYF. This chain joins TRBV29-1 and TRBJ2-7; 10 nucleotides agree with TRBD1. This CDR3 is built from 12 residues. CDR1 and CDR2 from the germline V gene are SQVTM and ANQGSEA.

The chain links TRBV7-6 to TRBJ2-1; D tentatively fits TRBD1 or TRBD2 (5 bases each). The ends were cut back, 0 bases at V and 1 base at J, with 13 bases in the middle. Germline CDR1 is SGHVS and CDR2 is FNYEAQ. The CDR3 spans 17 residues. Written as DNA, the CDR3 is TGTGCCAGCAGCTTAGCATCGGGACCAAGATCCTACAATGAGCAGTTCTTC. Amino acid sequence: CASSLASGPRSYNEQFF.

The chain couples TRBV28 to TRBJ2-1, with D possibly being TRBD2 (6 bases). Per germline, CDR1 MDHEN and CDR2 SYDVKM. The CDR3 runs to 15 residues. The V and J ends lost 5 bases and 8 bases respectively, with 19 bases between them. As DNA, the CDR3 is TGTGCCAGCAGTATCTCGGTTGAGGGCGGGGATGAGCAGTTCTTC. Amino acid sequence: CASSISVEGGDEQFF.

The gene calls are TRBV7-7 and TRBJ2-7; no clear D gene. Germline values: CDR1 SSHAT, CDR2 FNYEAQ (reference sequence). The V and J ends lost 1 base and 4 bases respectively, with 20 bases between them. This CDR3 is built from 17 residues. The DNA of the CDR3 is TGTGCCAGCAGCTTAGTGGGAACCTGGTTTACTAAATACGAGCAGTACTTC. It encodes CASSLVGTWFTKYEQYF.

The rearrangement uses TRBV18 and TRBJ2-3; 7 bases are a match to TRBD1. The length of the CDR3 is 15 residues. Germline CDR1 and CDR2: KGHSH and LQKENI. Unmatched junction bases numbered 5, after V lost 5 bases and J lost 0 bases. CDR3 protein: CASSKDRLSTDTQYF. CDR3 DNA: TGTGCCAGCTCAAAGGACAGGCTTAGCACAGATACGCAGTATTTT. The full variable domain, in which reference TRBV18 and TRBJ2-3 provide the parts outside the CDR3, is NAGVMQNPRHLVRRRGQEARLRCSPMKGHSHVYWYRQLPEEGLKFMVYLQKENIIDESGMPKERFSAEFPKEGPSILRIQQVVRGDSAAYFCASSKDRLSTDTQYFGPGTRLTVL.

This chain joins TRBV6-5 and TRBJ2-7; TRBD2 is a possible D gene (5 bases). V lost 5 bases, J lost 4 bases, and 18 bases lay in between. This CDR3 has 15 amino acids. Germline CDR1 MNHEY, CDR2 SVGAGI. CDR3 DNA sequence: TGTGCCAGCAGTCCAACGACGGGAAAGGTATACGAGCAGTACTTC. This sequence encodes CASSPTTGKVYEQYF.

The genes are TRBV11-2 and TRBJ2-7; no firm D call. The germline V gene encodes CDR1 SGHAT and CDR2 FQNNGV. Trimming left V 0 bases short and J 2 bases short, with 11 bases between. The CDR3 has 15 residues. The CDR3 sequence is CASSLEVGRTYEQYF. CDR3 DNA sequence: TGTGCCAGCAGCTTAGAGGTAGGCCGGACCTACGAGCAGTACTTC.